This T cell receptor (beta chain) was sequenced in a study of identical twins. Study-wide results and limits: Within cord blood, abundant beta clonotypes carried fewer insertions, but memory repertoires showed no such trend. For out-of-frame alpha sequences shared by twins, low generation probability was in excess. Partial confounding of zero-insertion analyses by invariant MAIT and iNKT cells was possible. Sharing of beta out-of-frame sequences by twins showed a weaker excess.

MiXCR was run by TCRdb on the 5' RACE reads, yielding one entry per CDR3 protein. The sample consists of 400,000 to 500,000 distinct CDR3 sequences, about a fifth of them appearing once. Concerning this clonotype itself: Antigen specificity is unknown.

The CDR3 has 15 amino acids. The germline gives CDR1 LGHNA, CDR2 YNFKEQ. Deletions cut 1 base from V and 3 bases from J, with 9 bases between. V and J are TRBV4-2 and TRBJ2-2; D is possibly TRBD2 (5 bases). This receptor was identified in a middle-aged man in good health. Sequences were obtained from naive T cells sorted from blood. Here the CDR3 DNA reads TGTGCCAGCAGCCAAGGGAGGTCGGACACCGGGGAGCTGTTTTTT. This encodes CASSQGRSDTGELFF.